These 5 T cell receptor beta chains were all obtained from the same sample, sequenced in a study of Graves' ophthalmopathy and Graves' hyperthyroidism (dated by TCRdb to the late 2010s). Data came from an Illumina HiSeq 2000. For repertoire sequencing, the TCR beta CDR3 regions were amplified from RNA transcripts. The first round was an RT-PCR using HTBI primers with the Qiagen OneStep RT-PCR kit, and this first round was followed by a second-round multiplex PCR, then size selection and purification. Using fastp trimming at Q25 and MiXCR clonotype assembly, TCRdb reanalyzed the public sequencing data and kept in-frame beta chains. Each CDR3 protein gets just one entry, which takes the most common genes and DNA from the rows behind it. The sample table records 740,000 or so distinct CDR3 sequences; roughly 40% of these occur just once. Jointly, the top ten make up 44% of the sample. The sample was peripheral blood. The receptors were sampled from an adult man with Graves' ophthalmopathy.

This clonotype has ten or more counts. V and J are TRBV15 and TRBJ2-7; 10 bases line up with TRBD2. CDR1 is LNHNV and CDR2 is YYDKDF in the germline V gene (reference sequence). This CDR3 spans 15 amino acids. With V trimmed by 3 bases and J by 2 bases, 4 bases remained unmatched. The CDR3 sequence: CATSRISGGPYEQYF. The CDR3, as DNA: TGTGCCACCAGCAGGATTAGCGGGGGGCCCTACGAGCAGTACTTC.

As for this clonotype: A much more abundant neighbour one base away suggests this may be a read error. The V and J genes are TRBV2 and TRBJ1-4, with 8 bases fitting TRBD1. The CDR3 sequence is 15 residues long. Germline V gene lookup returns CDR1 SNHLY and CDR2 FYNNEI. The CDR3 DNA is TGTGCCAGCAGCTTCGACAGGGGATATAATGAAGAACTGTTTTTT. Protein sequence: CASSFDRGYNEELFF. The full variable domain, its missing parts supplied by reference TRBV2 and TRBJ1-4, is EPEVTQTPSHQVTQMGQEVILRCVPISNHLYFYWYRQILGQKVEFLVSFYNNEISEKSEIFDDQFSVERPDGSNFTLKIRSTKLEDSAMYFCASSFDRGYNEELFFGSGTQLSVL.

This clonotype appeared a single time. Being one base from a much bigger clone, this may be a read error. The chain links TRBV10-3 to TRBJ2-7, with 7 bases identical to TRBD2. CDR1 and CDR2 (germline): ENHRY, SYGVKD. CDR3 size: 13 residues. CDR3 sequence (DNA): TGTGCCATCAGTGCTGGCAGGGACTACGAGCAGCACTTC. Translated: CAISAGRDYEQHF.

This clonotype was counted ten times or more. V is TRBV5-1 and J is TRBJ1-1; D is unclear. CDR1 is SGHRS, CDR2 YFSETQ, per germline. V lost 2 bases and J 7 bases, leaving 9 bases between the germline ends. The CDR3 is 12 residues long. The DNA of the CDR3 is TGCGCCAGCAGCTTATCAGGATTTGAAGCTTTCTTT. This translates into CASSLSGFEAFF.

In its sample, this clonotype was seen a few times. The gene calls are TRBV18 and TRBJ2-7; tentative D call: TRBD1 (6 bases). Germline loops: CDR1 KGHSH, CDR2 LQKENI. This CDR3 has 14 amino acids. With 5 bases removed from V and 4 bases from J, the gap between germline ends came to 15 bases. The CDR3: CASSSSPQGYEQYF. The CDR3 DNA reads as TGTGCCAGCTCATCGTCCCCTCAGGGGTACGAGCAGTACTTC. The full variable domain, rest sourced from reference TRBV18 and TRBJ2-7, is NAGVMQNPRHLVRRRGQEARLRCSPMKGHSHVYWYRQLPEEGLKFMVYLQKENIIDESGMPKERFSAEFPKEGPSILRIQQVVRGDSAAYFCASSSSPQGYEQYFGPGTRLTVT.